What follows are 29 T cell receptor beta chains derived from one specimen sequenced in a study of T-cell reconstitution after alpha-beta-depleted transplantation in children. For TCRbeta, the library was prepared with unique molecular identifiers. TCRdb re-called the PCR reads with MiXCR, one entry per CDR3 protein. The repertoire holds approximately 640,000 distinct CDR3 sequences, with roughly 15% as singletons. Specimen: PBMCs from the stem cell graft donor, collected from the stem cell graft. The receptor source for this set is a human donor who donated a stem cell graft to a child with acute myeloid leukemia.

This clonotype has a count of ten or more. V is TRBV20-1 and J is TRBJ1-3; D may be TRBD1 (6 bases). The CDR3 is 14 residues long. Germline-derived CDR1 and CDR2 are DFQATT and SNEGSKA (reference sequence). Trimming cost V 6 bases and J 2 bases, with 14 bases left between them. CDR3 protein: CSAPGTIPGNTIYF. The CDR3 DNA is TGCAGTGCCCCAGGGACAATTCCTGGAAACACCATATATTTT.

This clonotype was counted between two and nine times. The chain links TRBV12-3 or TRBV12-4 to TRBJ2-5; 7 bases align to TRBD1. CDR3 length: 13 residues. V lost 7 bases and J lost 4; bases outside the gene matches: 6. This CDR3 reads CASTLDRSETQYF. Here the CDR3 DNA reads TGTGCCAGCACCCTGGACAGGTCAGAGACCCAGTACTTC.

This clonotype was found many times. The genes are TRBV20-1 and TRBJ1-2; TRBD1 might be the D (6 bases). Trimming cost V 0 bases and J 3 bases, with 23 bases left between them. CDR3 length: 18 residues. Per germline, CDR1 DFQATT and CDR2 SNEGSKA (reference sequence). The CDR3 coding sequence is TGCAGTGCTAGAGATCCCCTCACGTCGGGGGGCACGGACTATGGCTACACCTTC. Translating it yields CSARDPLTSGGTDYGYTF.

The sample holds a few counts of this clonotype. The J gene is TRBJ1-1, the V gene TRBV12-3 or TRBV12-4, with no clear D. The CDR3 totals 11 residues. Trimming removed 8 bases at V and 5 bases at J, with 9 bases between. DNA of the CDR3: TGTGCCAGCGGTGACTGGACTGAAGCTTTCTTT. This gives the protein CASGDWTEAFF.

With respect to this clonotype: A read error may be the cause here, since a much bigger clone is one base away. The rearrangement links TRBV7-9 to TRBJ2-7, with D uncertain. Per germline, CDR1 SEHNR and CDR2 FQNEAQ (reference sequence). The CDR3 has 14 amino acids. This chain's CDR3 is CASTLTQRNYEQYF. The CDR3 region has the DNA TGTGCCAGCACCTTAACACAGCGAAACTACGAGCAGTACTTC.

This clonotype was seen a handful of times. V usage is TRBV9 and J usage is TRBJ1-3; weak D call: TRBD1 (5 bases). The CDR3 extends over 15 amino acids. Deletions cut 4 bases from V and 0 bases from J, with 11 bases between. Looked up from germline, CDR1 is SGDLS and CDR2 is YYNGEE. The CDR3 reads CASSRDAGSGNTIYF. Written as DNA, the CDR3 is TGTGCCAGCAGCCGGGACGCTGGCTCTGGAAACACCATATATTTT.

The V call is TRBV7-9, the J call TRBJ2-7, with D perhaps TRBD1 (7 bases). This CDR3 has 13 amino acids. The germline CDR1 and CDR2 sequences are SEHNR and FQNEAQ (reference sequence). V lost 2 bases and J lost 6, with 11 bases in between. CDR3 amino acids: CASSLPQGGEQYF. As DNA, the CDR3 is TGTGCCAGCAGCTTACCGCAGGGGGGCGAGCAGTACTTC.

The table lists this clonotype with many counts. This chain connects TRBV15 to TRBJ1-5, with 8 bases identical to TRBD1. The germline V gene has CDR1 LNHNV and CDR2 YYDKDF (reference sequence). Trimming removed 3 bases from V and 7 bases from J; junction bases left unmatched: 8. The CDR3 has 15 residues. The CDR3 region has the DNA TGTGCCACCAGCAGGACAGACAGGGGTCAGCAGCCCCAGCATTTT. This codes for CATSRTDRGQQPQHF.

The chain carries TRBV30 and TRBJ1-1; D not resolved. V was shortened by 4 bases and J by 3 bases, with 24 bases between the two germline ends. Germline V gene sequence: CDR1 GTSNPN, CDR2 SVGIG (reference sequence). CDR3 length: 17 amino acids. The CDR3 protein is CAWNKGPALQIDTEAFF. The CDR3 bases are TGTGCCTGGAACAAAGGGCCTGCGCTCCAAATCGACACTGAAGCTTTCTTT.

The chain joins TRBV20-1 to TRBJ2-7, with D possibly TRBD2 on 5 matching bases. V was shortened by 6 bases and J by 0 bases, with 15 bases between the two germline ends. The CDR3 length is 14 residues. Germline V gene sequence: CDR1 DFQATT, CDR2 SNEGSKA (reference sequence). In nucleotides, the CDR3 is TGCAGTGCCTCGCCAATGGGGAGCTCCTACGAGCAGTACGTC. Translating it yields CSASPMGSSYEQYV.

This clonotype was recorded many times. CDR3 loop: CSAPSEKSTDTQYF. Here the CDR3 DNA reads TGCAGTGCCCCGTCCGAAAAGAGCACAGATACGCAGTATTTT. The V gene is TRBV20-1, the J gene TRBJ2-3, with D uncertain. Germline CDR1 DFQATT, CDR2 SNEGSKA (reference sequence). This CDR3 spans 14 amino acids. Deletions cut 6 bases from V and 0 bases from J, with 13 bases between.

The rearrangement links TRBV13 to TRBJ2-3, with D perhaps matching TRBD1 (5 bases). Deletions cut 4 bases from V and 2 bases from J, with 13 bases between. The germline V gene has CDR1 PRHDT and CDR2 FYEKMQ (reference sequence). This CDR3 region has 15 residues. The DNA for the CDR3 is TGTGCCAGCAGCTCGCCGACAGATCCCACAGATACGCAGTATTTT. Its translation is CASSSPTDPTDTQYF.

In this sample, this clonotype turned up many times. CDR3 DNA sequence: TGCGCCAGCAGCTCACCGAGGGGAGAAGAGACCCAGTACTTC. It translates to CASSSPRGEETQYF. The chain uses TRBV5-1 and TRBJ2-5; D may match TRBD1 or TRBD2 (5 bases each). The CDR3 covers 14 residues. Germline CDR1 and CDR2: SGHRS and YFSETQ. V dropped 3 bases and J dropped 3 bases, with 12 bases sitting between them.

This rearrangement joins TRBV27 to TRBJ2-7; D uncertain. CDR1 and CDR2 from the germline V gene are MNHEY and SMNVEV (reference sequence). The CDR3 has 15 amino acids. Trimming shortened V by 2 bases and J by 0 bases, and 11 bases separated the two germline ends. The CDR3 region is CASSLGPTFSYEQYF. The CDR3 coding sequence is TGTGCCAGCAGTTTAGGTCCCACGTTCTCCTACGAGCAGTACTTC.

This clonotype was recorded at least ten times. This chain links TRBV20-1 with TRBJ1-5; a weak D match, TRBD1 (6 bases). Germline loops: CDR1 DFQATT, CDR2 SNEGSKA (reference sequence). The CDR3 covers 14 residues. V lost 6 bases and J 4 bases, leaving 16 bases between the germline ends. In DNA, the CDR3 is TGCAGTGCGGCAAGAGGGGGATCGAATCAGCCCCAGCATTTT. Its protein product is CSAARGGSNQPQHF.

The table lists this clonotype with a few counts. The chain links TRBV20-1 to TRBJ1-6, with D possibly TRBD1 on 6 matching bases. CDR1 and CDR2 from the germline V gene are DFQATT and SNEGSKA (reference sequence). The ends were cut back, 6 bases at V and 0 bases at J, with 12 bases in the middle. This CDR3 is built from 15 residues. The CDR3 reads CSARQESSYNSPLHF. The CDR3 DNA is TGCAGTGCGAGACAGGAAAGCTCCTATAATTCACCCCTCCACTTT.

The V call is TRBV20-1, the J call TRBJ2-7, with a weak D call TRBD2 (6 bases). The germline CDR1 and CDR2 sequences are DFQATT and SNEGSKA (reference sequence). This CDR3 contains 11 residues. The germline V and J ends were trimmed by 3 bases and 7 bases, with 10 bases remaining between them. The CDR3 bases are TGCAGTGCTAGGTCTGCGGGGGAGCAGTACGTC. Amino acid sequence: CSARSAGEQYV.

CDR3 loop: CASRPRLSSYNEQFF. In DNA form, the CDR3 reads TGTGCAAGTCGCCCTCGGTTAAGCTCCTACAATGAGCAGTTCTTC. The gene calls are TRBV12-2 and TRBJ2-1. TRBV12-2 corresponds to a pseudogene. This CDR3 contains 15 residues.

This clonotype was found a few times. V and J are TRBV24-1 and TRBJ2-1, with 14 bases identical to TRBD2. Germline CDR1 and CDR2: KGHDR and SFDVKD. CDR3 length equals 22 residues. J lost 0 bases, V lost 4 bases, and 16 bases had no gene match. The CDR3: CATSDRGGVGTSGGASYNEQFF. For the CDR3, the DNA is TGTGCCACCAGTGACCGCGGCGGTGTGGGGACTAGCGGGGGTGCCTCCTACAATGAGCAGTTCTTC.

This clonotype has ten or more counts. The CDR3, as DNA: TGCAGTGCCGCAGGACTAGCGGGGGGGCAAGATACGCAGTATTTT. It encodes CSAAGLAGGQDTQYF. The chain recombines TRBV20-1 with TRBJ2-3; 15 bases fit TRBD2. Germline CDR1 DFQATT, CDR2 SNEGSKA (reference sequence). Trimming took 6 bases from V and 5 from J; bases not matched to a gene: 6. This CDR3 region has 15 residues.

V usage is TRBV11-2 and J usage is TRBJ2-1, with a tentative D call TRBD2 (6 bases). Trimming left V 5 bases short and J 4 bases short, with 21 bases between. CDR1 is SGHAT, CDR2 FQNNGV, per germline. This CDR3 has 17 amino acids. The DNA for the CDR3 is TGTGCCAGCAGCCTCCGGAGGAACAGCGGGTTTTACAATGAGCAGTTCTTC. Amino acid sequence: CASSLRRNSGFYNEQFF.

This clonotype appeared once. A much larger clone is a single base away; this may be a read error. J is TRBJ2-7 and V is TRBV29-1; D remains unclear. The CDR3 consists of 14 residues. Germline V gene lookup returns CDR1 SQVTM and CDR2 ANQGSEA. The DNA for the CDR3 is TGCAGCGTTGGGGGAAGGGCAGGAGTATACGAGCAGAACTTC. Residues: CSVGGRAGVYEQNF.

This clonotype was seen only a few times. The chain has TRBV12-3 or TRBV12-4 and TRBJ2-3, with D tentatively TRBD1 (6 bases). The CDR3 loop spans 15 amino acids. V was cut by 5 bases and J by 4 bases, with 16 bases left in between. The CDR3 spells CASSVLFGQSDTQYF. CDR3 nucleotides: TGTGCCAGCAGTGTCTTATTTGGACAGTCAGATACGCAGTATTTT.

The V call is TRBV11-1, the J call TRBJ1-1; TRBD1 matches at 11 bases. Germline lookup yields CDR1 SGHAT and CDR2 FQDESV (reference sequence). V shed 4 bases, J shed 1 base, and the junction held 11 bases outside the gene matches. There are 18 residues in the CDR3. The CDR3 nucleotides are TGTGCCAGCAGCTCCACCCGGGACAGGGGGATCCGGAACACTGAAGCTTTCTTT. It codes for CASSSTRDRGIRNTEAFF.

This clonotype has a handful of counts. The chain recombines TRBV10-1 with TRBJ2-4; 15 nucleotides line up with TRBD2. There are 19 residues in the CDR3. Germline CDR1 WNHNN, CDR2 SYGVQD (reference sequence). V shed 7 bases, J shed 6 bases, and the junction held 16 bases outside the gene matches. CDR3 sequence: CASILIRTSGGGRGNIQYF. The DNA of the CDR3 is TGCGCCAGCATTCTGATTCGGACTAGCGGGGGGGGTAGGGGAAACATTCAGTACTTC.

The gene calls are TRBV7-6 and TRBJ1-5; D not certain. CDR3 length: 15 residues. CDR1 is SGHVS and CDR2 is FNYEAQ in the germline V gene. V lost 4 bases and J 2 bases, leaving 12 bases between the germline ends. CDR3 DNA: TGTGCCAGCAGCTCGTATCATGGGGGCAATCAGCCCCAGCATTTT. It specifies CASSSYHGGNQPQHF.

This clonotype appeared a few times. The V and J genes are TRBV7-9 and TRBJ2-5, with D unresolved. The germline V and J ends were trimmed by 6 bases and 0 bases, with 14 bases remaining between them. The germline CDR1 and CDR2 sequences are SEHNR and FQNEAQ (reference sequence). The CDR3 spans 15 residues. CDR3 in DNA: TGTGCCAGCAGTCTAACGGACGGCTACCAAGAGACCCAGTACTTC. It yields the protein CASSLTDGYQETQYF. Full variable domain (missing parts from reference TRBV7-9 and TRBJ2-5): DTGVSQNPRHKITKRGQNVTFRCDPISEHNRLYWYRQTLGQGPEFLTYFQNEAQLEKSRLLSDRFSAERPKGSFSTLEIQRTEQGDSAMYLCASSLTDGYQETQYFGPGTRLLVL.

This clonotype was counted a few times. V and J are TRBV7-6 and TRBJ2-7; 9 bases are a match to TRBD1. The CDR3 covers 15 residues. Germline trimming cut 5 bases from V and 0 bases from J; bases unmatched to any gene: 5. CDR1 and CDR2 (germline): SGHVS, FNYEAQ. In DNA, the CDR3 is TGTGCCAGCAGCCCGGACAGGGGATTCTCCTACGAGCAGTACGTC. Translated: CASSPDRGFSYEQYV.

The chain employs TRBV12-3 or TRBV12-4 and TRBJ1-5; 9 bases match TRBD1. This CDR3 is 16 amino acids long. V lost 5 bases, J lost 1 base, and 6 bases stayed unmatched. The CDR3 DNA follows: TGTGCCAGCAGTCCCCGACAGGGGGGGAGCAATCAGCCCCAGCATTTT. It codes for CASSPRQGGSNQPQHF.